What follows describes a single TCR beta chain. Its specificity is unknown. This sample stems from a study of identifying expanded T cells in peripheral blood. General study results and limits: About 1.2 clones differed between technical replicates, versus around 16 and 19 over time. Variance in clone template counts between roughly 2-week samples significantly increased with total template count across all healthy donors.

Sequencing was performed with immunoSEQ multiplex PCR; in TCRdb, only in-frame clones are kept and a portion is missing. The sample contains about 84,000 clones, around 88% of which appear only once. V lost 4 bases, J lost 15 bases, and 9 bases stayed unmatched. Germline values: CDR1 SGHDT, CDR2 YYEEEE. The CDR3 is made up of 12 amino acids. This sequence joins TRBV5-6 and TRBJ2-4, with 8 bases fitting TRBD1. The sequencing sample was made of blood. The source of this sequence is a person aged 18 to 75 in good health. CDR3 nucleotide sequence: TGTGCCAGCAGCCTACAGGGGGTGGTTTGGTACTTC. This gives the protein CASSLQGVVWYF.